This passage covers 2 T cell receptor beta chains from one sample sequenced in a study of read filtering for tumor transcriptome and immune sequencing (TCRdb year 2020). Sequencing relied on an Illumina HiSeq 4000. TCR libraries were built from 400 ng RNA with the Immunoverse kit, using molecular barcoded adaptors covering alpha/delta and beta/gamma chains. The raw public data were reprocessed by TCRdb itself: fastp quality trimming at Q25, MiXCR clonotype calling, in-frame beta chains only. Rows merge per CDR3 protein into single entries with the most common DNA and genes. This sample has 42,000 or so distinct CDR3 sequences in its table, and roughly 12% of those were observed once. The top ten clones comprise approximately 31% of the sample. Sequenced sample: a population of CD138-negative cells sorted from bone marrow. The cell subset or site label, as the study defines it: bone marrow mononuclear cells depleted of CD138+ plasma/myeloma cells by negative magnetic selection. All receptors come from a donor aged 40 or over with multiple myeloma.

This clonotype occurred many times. The CDR3 DNA follows: TGCGCCAGCAGCTTGGGGGGCAGAGCCTACGAGCAGTACTTC. It codes for CASSLGGRAYEQYF. The gene calls are TRBV5-1 and TRBJ2-7, with D possibly TRBD1 on 5 matching bases. The CDR3 covers 14 residues. V dropped 0 bases and J dropped 2 bases, with 9 bases sitting between them. Germline V gene sequence: CDR1 SGHRS, CDR2 YFSETQ.

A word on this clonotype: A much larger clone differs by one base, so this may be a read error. The CDR3 DNA sequence: TGTGCCAGTAGTATACTGGACAGCTCCTACAATGAGCAGCTCTTC. As protein: CASSILDSSYNEQLF. The V call is TRBV19, the J call TRBJ2-1; possible D gene TRBD1, 6 bases. Germline CDR1 and CDR2: LNHDA and SQIVND (reference sequence). The CDR3 has 15 amino acids.